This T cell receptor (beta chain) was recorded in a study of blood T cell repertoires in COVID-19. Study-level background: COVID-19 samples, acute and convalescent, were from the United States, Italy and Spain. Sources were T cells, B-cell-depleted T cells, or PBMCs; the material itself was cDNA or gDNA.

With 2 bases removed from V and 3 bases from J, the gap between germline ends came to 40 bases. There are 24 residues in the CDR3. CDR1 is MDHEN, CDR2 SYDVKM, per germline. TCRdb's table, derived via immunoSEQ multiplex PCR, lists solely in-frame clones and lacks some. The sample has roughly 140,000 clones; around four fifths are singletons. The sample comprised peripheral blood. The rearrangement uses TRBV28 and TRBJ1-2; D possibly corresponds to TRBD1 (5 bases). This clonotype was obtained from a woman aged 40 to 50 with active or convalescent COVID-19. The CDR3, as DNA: TGTGCCAGCAGTTTAGGGCAAGCCCTTTGGTGGATGGGGCAGGATAAGGATCCCCACTATGGCTACACCTTC. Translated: CASSLGQALWWMGQDKDPHYGYTF.